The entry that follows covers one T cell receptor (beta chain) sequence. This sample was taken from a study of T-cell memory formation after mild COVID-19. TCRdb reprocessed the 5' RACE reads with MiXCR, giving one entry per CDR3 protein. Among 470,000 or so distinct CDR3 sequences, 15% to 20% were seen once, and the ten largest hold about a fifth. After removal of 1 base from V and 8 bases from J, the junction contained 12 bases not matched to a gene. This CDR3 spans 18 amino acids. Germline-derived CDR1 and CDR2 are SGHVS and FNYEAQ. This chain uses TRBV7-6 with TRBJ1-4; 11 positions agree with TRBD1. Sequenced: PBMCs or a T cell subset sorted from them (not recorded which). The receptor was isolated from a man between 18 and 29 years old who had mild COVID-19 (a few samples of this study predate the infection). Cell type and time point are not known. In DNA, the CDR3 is TGTGCCAGCAGCTTAGACGGACAGGGGGCAACGAGAGGCGAAAAACTGTTTTTT. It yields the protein CASSLDGQGATRGEKLFF.